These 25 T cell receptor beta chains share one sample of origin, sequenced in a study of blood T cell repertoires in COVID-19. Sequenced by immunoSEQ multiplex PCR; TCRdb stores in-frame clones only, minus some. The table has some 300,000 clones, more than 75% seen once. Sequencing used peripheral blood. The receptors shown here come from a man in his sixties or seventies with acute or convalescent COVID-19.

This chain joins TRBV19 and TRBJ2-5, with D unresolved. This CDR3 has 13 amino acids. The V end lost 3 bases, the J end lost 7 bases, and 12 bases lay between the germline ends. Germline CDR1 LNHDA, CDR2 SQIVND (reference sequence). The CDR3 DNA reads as TGTGCCAGTAGTATCACCCGACTGGGGACCCAGTACTTC. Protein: CASSITRLGTQYF.

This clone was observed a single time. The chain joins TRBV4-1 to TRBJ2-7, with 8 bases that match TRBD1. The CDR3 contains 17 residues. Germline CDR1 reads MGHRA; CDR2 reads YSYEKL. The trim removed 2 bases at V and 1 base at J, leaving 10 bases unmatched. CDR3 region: CASSQKETQGASYEQYF. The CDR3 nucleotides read TGCGCCAGCAGCCAAAAAGAAACCCAGGGGGCGTCCTACGAGCAGTACTTC.

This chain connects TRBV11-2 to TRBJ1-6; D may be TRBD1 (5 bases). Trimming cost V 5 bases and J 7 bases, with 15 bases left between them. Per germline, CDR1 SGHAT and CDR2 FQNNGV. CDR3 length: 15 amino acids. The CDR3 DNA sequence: TGTGCCAGCAGCCCATTCGGGGGGAACAATTCACCCCTCCACTTT. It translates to CASSPFGGNNSPLHF.

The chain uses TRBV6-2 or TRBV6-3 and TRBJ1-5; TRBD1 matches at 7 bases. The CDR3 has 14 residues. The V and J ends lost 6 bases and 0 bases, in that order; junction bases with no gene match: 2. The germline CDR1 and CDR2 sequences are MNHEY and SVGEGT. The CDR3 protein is CASSRTGSNQPQHF. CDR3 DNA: TGTGCCAGCAGCCGGACAGGTAGCAATCAGCCCCAGCATTTT.

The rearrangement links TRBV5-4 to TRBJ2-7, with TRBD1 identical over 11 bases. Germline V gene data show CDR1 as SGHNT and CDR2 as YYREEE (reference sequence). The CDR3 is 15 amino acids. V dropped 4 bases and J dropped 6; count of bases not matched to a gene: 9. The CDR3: CASSPVGQGAAEQYF. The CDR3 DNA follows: TGTGCCAGCAGCCCGGTCGGACAGGGGGCGGCCGAGCAGTACTTC.

This CDR3 reads CATSSDSAFQETQYF. CDR3 DNA: TGTGCCACCAGCAGTGACTCGGCGTTCCAAGAGACCCAGTACTTC. The chain joins TRBV15 to TRBJ2-5, with D unresolved. The CDR3 runs 15 residues. Germline CDR1 and CDR2: LNHNV and YYDKDF (reference sequence). V lost 3 bases and J 1 base, leaving 12 bases between the germline ends.

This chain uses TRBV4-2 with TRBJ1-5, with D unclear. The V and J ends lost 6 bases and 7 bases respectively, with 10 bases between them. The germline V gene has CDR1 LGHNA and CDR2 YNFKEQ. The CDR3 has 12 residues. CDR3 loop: CASRGPGQPQHF. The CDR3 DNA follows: TGTGCCAGCAGAGGACCGGGACAGCCCCAGCATTTT.

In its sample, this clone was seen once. The CDR3 DNA reads as TGTGCCAGCAGTGCCCCAGGGGGCTCCTACAATGAGCAGTTCTTC. Amino acid sequence: CASSAPGGSYNEQFF. The V gene is TRBV25-1, the J gene TRBJ2-1, with 7 positions matching TRBD1. CDR1 and CDR2 from the germline V gene are MGHDK and SYGVNS. After removal of 4 bases from V and 0 bases from J, the junction contained 3 bases not matched to a gene. The CDR3 extends over 15 amino acids.

The CDR3 DNA follows: TGCGCCAGCAGCTTGGACAGGCCAGGCGATTCACCCCTCCACTTT. Residues: CASSLDRPGDSPLHF. The chain has TRBV5-1 and TRBJ1-6, with D perhaps TRBD1 (5 bases). Germline lookup yields CDR1 SGHRS and CDR2 YFSETQ. Deletions cut 0 bases from V and 8 bases from J, with 12 bases between. The CDR3 runs to 15 residues.

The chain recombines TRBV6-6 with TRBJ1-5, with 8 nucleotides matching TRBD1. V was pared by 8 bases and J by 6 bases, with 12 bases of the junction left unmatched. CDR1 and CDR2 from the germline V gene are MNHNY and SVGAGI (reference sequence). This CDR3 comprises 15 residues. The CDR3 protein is CASLRTGLVGQPQHF. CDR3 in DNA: TGTGCCAGCCTTAGGACAGGGTTGGTCGGTCAGCCCCAGCATTTT.

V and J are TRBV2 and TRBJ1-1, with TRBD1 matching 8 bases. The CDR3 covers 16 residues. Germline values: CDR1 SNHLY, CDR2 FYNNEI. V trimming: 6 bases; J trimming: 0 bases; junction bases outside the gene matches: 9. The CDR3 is CASRAGTGWMNTEAFF. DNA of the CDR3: TGTGCCAGCAGGGCCGGGACAGGTTGGATGAACACTGAAGCTTTCTTT.

CDR3 sequence (DNA): TGTGCCAGCAGCCACCCCGGGACTAGCGGAGAGCAGTTCTTC. The encoded protein is CASSHPGTSGEQFF. The rearrangement links TRBV7-9 to TRBJ2-1, with 11 bases that match TRBD2. Trimming took 5 bases from V and 10 from J; bases not matched to a gene: 7. The CDR3 consists of 14 residues. Germline assignment: CDR1 SEHNR and CDR2 FQNEAQ (reference sequence).

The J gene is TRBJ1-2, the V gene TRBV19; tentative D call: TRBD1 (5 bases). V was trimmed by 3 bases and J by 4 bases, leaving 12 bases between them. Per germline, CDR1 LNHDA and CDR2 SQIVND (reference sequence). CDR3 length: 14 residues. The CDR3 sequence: CASSIATDTYGYTF. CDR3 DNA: TGTGCCAGTAGTATCGCGACAGACACCTATGGCTACACCTTC.

The CDR3 sequence is CASSPGEGYGYTF. The DNA for the CDR3 is TGTGCCAGCTCACCCGGGGAGGGCTATGGCTACACCTTC. This chain uses TRBV18 with TRBJ1-2; no firm D call. Germline V gene lookup returns CDR1 KGHSH and CDR2 LQKENI. This CDR3 is built from 13 residues. V was clipped by 3 bases and J by 4 bases, with 9 bases between them.

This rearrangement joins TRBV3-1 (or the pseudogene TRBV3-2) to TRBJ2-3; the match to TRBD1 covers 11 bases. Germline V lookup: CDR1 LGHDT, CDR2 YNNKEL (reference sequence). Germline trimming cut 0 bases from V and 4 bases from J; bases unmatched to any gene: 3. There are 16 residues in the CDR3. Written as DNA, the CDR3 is TGTGCCAGCAGCCAAGATAGGGACAGGGGGGCAGATACGCAGTATTTT. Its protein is CASSQDRDRGADTQYF.

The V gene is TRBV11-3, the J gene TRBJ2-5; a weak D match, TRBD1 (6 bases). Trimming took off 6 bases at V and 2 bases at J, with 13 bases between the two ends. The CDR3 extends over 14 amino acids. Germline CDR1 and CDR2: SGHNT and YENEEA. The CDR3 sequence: CASSQDRIQETQYF. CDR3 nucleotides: TGTGCCAGCAGTCAAGACAGGATTCAAGAGACCCAGTACTTC. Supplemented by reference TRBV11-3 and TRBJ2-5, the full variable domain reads EAGVVQSPRYKIIEKKQPVAFWCNPISGHNTLYWYLQNLGQGPELLIRYENEEAVDDSQLPKDRFSAERLKGVDSTLKIQPAELGDSAVYLCASSQDRIQETQYFGPGTRLLVL.

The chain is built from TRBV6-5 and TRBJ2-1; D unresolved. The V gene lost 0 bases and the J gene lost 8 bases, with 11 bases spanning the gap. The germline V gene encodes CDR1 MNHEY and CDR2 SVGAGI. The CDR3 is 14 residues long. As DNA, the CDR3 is TGTGCCAGCAGTTACTCGCCACTCCTCGATGAGCAGTTCTTC. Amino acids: CASSYSPLLDEQFF.

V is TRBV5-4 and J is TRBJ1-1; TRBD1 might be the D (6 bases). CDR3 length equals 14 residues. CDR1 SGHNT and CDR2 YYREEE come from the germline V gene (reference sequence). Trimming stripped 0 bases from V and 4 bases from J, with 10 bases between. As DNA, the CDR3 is TGTGCCAGCAGCTTGGCCCGGGGGGCCACTGAAGCTTTCTTT. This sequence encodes CASSLARGATEAFF.

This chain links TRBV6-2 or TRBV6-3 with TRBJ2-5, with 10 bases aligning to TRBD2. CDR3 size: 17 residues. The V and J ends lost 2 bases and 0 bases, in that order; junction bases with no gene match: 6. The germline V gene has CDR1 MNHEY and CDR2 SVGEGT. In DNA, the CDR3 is TGTGCCAGCAGTTACCCAGGACTAGCGGTGTACCAAGAGACCCAGTACTTC. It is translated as CASSYPGLAVYQETQYF.

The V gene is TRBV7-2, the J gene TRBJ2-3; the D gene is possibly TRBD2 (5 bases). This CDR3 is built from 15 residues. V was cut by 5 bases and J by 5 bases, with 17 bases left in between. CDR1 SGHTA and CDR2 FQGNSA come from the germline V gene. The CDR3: CASSITDRSGDTQYF. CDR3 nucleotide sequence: TGTGCCAGCAGCATAACGGATAGGAGCGGAGATACGCAGTATTTT.

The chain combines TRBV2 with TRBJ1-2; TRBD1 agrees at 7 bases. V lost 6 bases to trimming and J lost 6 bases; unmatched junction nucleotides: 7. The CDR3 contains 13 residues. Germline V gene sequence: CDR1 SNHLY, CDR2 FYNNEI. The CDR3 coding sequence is TGTGCCAGCAGGCCAGACAGGGACCATGGCTACACCTTC. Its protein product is CASRPDRDHGYTF. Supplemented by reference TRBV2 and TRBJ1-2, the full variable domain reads EPEVTQTPSHQVTQMGQEVILRCVPISNHLYFYWYRQILGQKVEFLVSFYNNEISEKSEIFDDQFSVERPDGSNFTLKIRSTKLEDSAMYFCASRPDRDHGYTFGSGTRLTVV.

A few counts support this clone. CDR3 nucleotide sequence: TGTGCCAGCAGCTCGGGACAGGGGGCCGAAGAGACCCAGTACTTC. Amino acids: CASSSGQGAEETQYF. This sequence joins TRBV11-3 and TRBJ2-5; TRBD1 matches at 12 bases. Germline V lookup: CDR1 SGHNT, CDR2 YENEEA. The CDR3 extends over 15 amino acids. Trimming at V came to 4 bases and at J to 3 bases, leaving 3 bases not matched to a gene.

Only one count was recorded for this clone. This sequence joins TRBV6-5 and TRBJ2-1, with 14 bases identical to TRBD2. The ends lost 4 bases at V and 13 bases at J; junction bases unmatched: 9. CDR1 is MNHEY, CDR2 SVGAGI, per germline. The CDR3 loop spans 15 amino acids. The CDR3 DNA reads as TGTGCCAGCAGTTCCCCCGGGACTAGCGGGAGACTACAGTTCTTC. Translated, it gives CASSSPGTSGRLQFF.

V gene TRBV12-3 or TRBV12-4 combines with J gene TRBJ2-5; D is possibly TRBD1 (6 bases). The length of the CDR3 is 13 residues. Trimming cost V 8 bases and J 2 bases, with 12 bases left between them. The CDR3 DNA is TGTGCCAGCTTGGTAGGGGGACAAGAGACCCAGTACTTC. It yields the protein CASLVGGQETQYF.

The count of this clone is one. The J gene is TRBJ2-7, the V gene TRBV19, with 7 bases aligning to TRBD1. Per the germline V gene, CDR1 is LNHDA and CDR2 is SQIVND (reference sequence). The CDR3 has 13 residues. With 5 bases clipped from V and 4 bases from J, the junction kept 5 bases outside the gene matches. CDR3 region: CASSVRQGYEQYF. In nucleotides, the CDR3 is TGTGCCAGTAGTGTCAGACAGGGATACGAGCAGTACTTC.